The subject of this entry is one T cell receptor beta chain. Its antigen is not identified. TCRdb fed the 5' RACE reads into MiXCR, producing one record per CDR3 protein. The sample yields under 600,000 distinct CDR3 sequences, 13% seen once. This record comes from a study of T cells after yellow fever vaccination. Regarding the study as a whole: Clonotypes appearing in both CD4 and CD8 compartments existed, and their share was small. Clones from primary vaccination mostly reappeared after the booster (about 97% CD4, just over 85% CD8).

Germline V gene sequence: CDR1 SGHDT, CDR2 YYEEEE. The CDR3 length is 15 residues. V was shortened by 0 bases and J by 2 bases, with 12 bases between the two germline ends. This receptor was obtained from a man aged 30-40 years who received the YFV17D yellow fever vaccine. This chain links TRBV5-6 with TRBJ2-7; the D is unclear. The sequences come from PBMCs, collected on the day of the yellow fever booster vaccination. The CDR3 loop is CASSLEALGAYEQYF. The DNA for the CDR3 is TGTGCCAGCAGCTTGGAGGCACTTGGGGCCTACGAGCAGTACTTC.